The clone carrying this T cell receptor (beta chain) was counted many times. Its antigen is undetermined. The CDR3 is cut off 3 residues early in the read; its end comes from the germline J gene. The sample comes from a study of T cell clonality in common variable immunodeficiency. The study, taken as a whole, reports: CVID subjects shared fewer TCRbeta clones than healthy controls did. CVID patient heterogeneity limited repertoire-clinical complication correlations. CVID subjects showed higher TCRbeta clonality than healthy controls.

Blood samples were heparinized, about 5 to 9 ml per donor. CDR1 is MDHEN, CDR2 SYDVKM, per germline. The CDR3 length is 13 residues. Trimming removed 2 bases from V and 8 bases from J, with 9 bases in between. Sequencing was performed with immunoSEQ multiplex PCR; in TCRdb, only in-frame clones are kept and a portion is missing. Altogether approximately 58,000 clones were found in the sample, and no singletons occur. The receptor was isolated from a person between 18 and 75 years old in good health. The sequenced sample was peripheral blood mononuclear cells. The chain has TRBV28 and TRBJ1-4, with D uncertain. The part of the CDR3 DNA that was read is TGTGCCAGCAGTTTAAAGAGGCCAGAAAAA. This translates into CASSLKRPEK. The CDR3 in its entirety is CASSLKRPEKLFF.